The rows below give T cell receptor beta chains drawn from one sample of a study of OX40 agonist ivuxolimab in advanced cancers. Profiling relied on immunoSEQ multiplex PCR, and the TCRdb table lists in-frame clones only, not all of them. The table has tens of thousands of clones, roughly 88% seen once. The starting material was CD4+ or CD8+ T cells sorted from blood, obtained in a trial of the OX40 agonist ivuxolimab. The receptors here all came from an adult with an advanced solid tumor such as melanoma, head and neck, liver or kidney cancer. Both conserved end residues are trimmed from each CDR3.

V gene: TRBV25-1
J gene: TRBJ2-3
CDR3 protein: ARGPQGEVTDTQY

V gene: TRBV6-6
J gene: TRBJ2-1
CDR3 protein: ASSLTRLAGGEQF

V gene: TRBV7-2
J gene: TRBJ2-1
CDR3 protein: ASSSGLAGHNEQF

V gene: TRBV9
J gene: TRBJ2-2
CDR3 protein: ASSDTPSNTGELF

V gene: TRBV28
J gene: TRBJ1-6
CDR3 protein: ASRPDREGAPLH

V gene: TRBV7-3
J gene: TRBJ1-6
CDR3 protein: ASSLSPLH

V gene: TRBV11-3
J gene: TRBJ1-6
CDR3 protein: ASRSFTGSRSPLH

V gene: TRBV11-1
J gene: TRBJ1-1
CDR3 protein: ASSWRQGMNTEAF

V gene: TRBV5-1
J gene: TRBJ1-2
CDR3 protein: ASSSLNRGRNGYT

V gene: TRBV6-6
J gene: TRBJ1-1
CDR3 protein: ASSYELNTEAF

V gene: TRBV5-4
J gene: TRBJ2-3
CDR3 protein: ASSLGHLVVADTQY

V gene: TRBV2
J gene: TRBJ1-3
CDR3 protein: ASSGDSSGNTIY

V gene: TRBV6-5
J gene: TRBJ1-5
CDR3 protein: ASSYDSNQPQH

V gene: TRBV28
J gene: TRBJ1-5
CDR3 protein: ASRARGDSGGPQH

V gene: TRBV19
J gene: TRBJ1-2
CDR3 protein: ASSGTGTIANYGYT

V gene: TRBV5-6
J gene: TRBJ1-2
CDR3 protein: ASSSLNRGRNGYT

V gene: TRBV5-1
J gene: TRBJ2-1
CDR3 protein: ASSLRREGLGEQF

V gene: TRBV7-9
J gene: TRBJ1-3
CDR3 protein: ASSFLKGSSGNTIY

V gene: TRBV6-5
J gene: TRBJ1-2
CDR3 protein: ASSPRQGPGYT

V gene: TRBV5-5
J gene: TRBJ1-3
CDR3 protein: ASSNRASGNTIY

V gene: TRBV6-6
J gene: TRBJ2-1
CDR3 protein: ASSYELADNEQF

V gene: TRBV5-1
J gene: TRBJ1-1
CDR3 protein: ASSLSRDTEAF

V gene: TRBV19
J gene: TRBJ1-2
CDR3 protein: ASSPRTGGYT

V gene: TRBV5-1
J gene: TRBJ2-1
CDR3 protein: ASSLSSGNEQF

V gene: TRBV5-4
J gene: TRBJ1-1
CDR3 protein: ASSVPLESGTEAF

V gene: TRBV19
J gene: TRBJ1-4
CDR3 protein: ASSPRDRGIKGEKLF

V gene: TRBV28
J gene: TRBJ1-3
CDR3 protein: AITGESSGNTIY

V gene: TRBV5-5
J gene: TRBJ2-5
CDR3 protein: ASSLVLAGAQETQY

V gene: TRBV7-2
J gene: TRBJ1-2
CDR3 protein: ASSLGGQGDRGYT

V gene: TRBV7-2
J gene: TRBJ2-3
CDR3 protein: ASSLRDSGDTQY

V gene: TRBV2
J gene: TRBJ2-3
CDR3 protein: ASRAGGTDTQY

V gene: TRBV5-1
J gene: TRBJ2-4
CDR3 protein: ASSFEGQRDKNIQY

V gene: TRBV15
J gene: TRBJ1-1
CDR3 protein: ATSRGGTANTEAF

V gene: TRBV25-1
J gene: TRBJ2-5
CDR3 protein: ASSQDRALQETQY

V gene: TRBV2
J gene: TRBJ2-7
CDR3 protein: ASSGGAQSEQY

V gene: TRBV28
J gene: -
CDR3 protein: ASSLPNRRDEQY